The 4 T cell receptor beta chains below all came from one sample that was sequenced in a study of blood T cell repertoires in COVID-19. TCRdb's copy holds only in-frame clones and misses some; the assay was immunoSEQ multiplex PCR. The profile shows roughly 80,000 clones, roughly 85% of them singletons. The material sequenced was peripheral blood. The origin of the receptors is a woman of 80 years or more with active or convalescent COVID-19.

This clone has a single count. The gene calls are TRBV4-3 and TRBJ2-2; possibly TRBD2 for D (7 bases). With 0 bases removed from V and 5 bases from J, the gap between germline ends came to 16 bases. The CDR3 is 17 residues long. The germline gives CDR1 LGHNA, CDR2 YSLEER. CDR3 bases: TGCGCCAGCAGCCAAGATTGGAGGGGGGGCCGGACCGGGGAGCTGTTTTTT. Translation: CASSQDWRGGRTGELFF.

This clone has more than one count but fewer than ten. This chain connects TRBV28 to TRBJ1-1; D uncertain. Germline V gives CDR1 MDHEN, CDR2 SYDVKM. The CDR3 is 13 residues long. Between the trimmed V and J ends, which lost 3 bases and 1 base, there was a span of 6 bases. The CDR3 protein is CASSFRRNTEAFF. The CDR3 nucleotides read TGTGCCAGCAGTTTTAGGAGGAACACTGAAGCTTTCTTT.

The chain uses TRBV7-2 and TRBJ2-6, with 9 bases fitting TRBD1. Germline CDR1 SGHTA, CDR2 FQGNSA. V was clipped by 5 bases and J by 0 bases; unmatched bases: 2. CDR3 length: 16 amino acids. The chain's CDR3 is CASSTGGYSGANVLTF. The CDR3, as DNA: TGTGCCAGCAGCACAGGGGGCTACTCTGGGGCCAACGTCCTGACTTTC. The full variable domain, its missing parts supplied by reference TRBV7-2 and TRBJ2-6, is GAGVSQSPSNKVTEKGKDVELRCDPISGHTALYWYRQSLGQGLEFLIYFQGNSAPDKSGLPSDRFSAERTGGSVSTLTIQRTQQEDSAVYLCASSTGGYSGANVLTFGAGSRLTVL.

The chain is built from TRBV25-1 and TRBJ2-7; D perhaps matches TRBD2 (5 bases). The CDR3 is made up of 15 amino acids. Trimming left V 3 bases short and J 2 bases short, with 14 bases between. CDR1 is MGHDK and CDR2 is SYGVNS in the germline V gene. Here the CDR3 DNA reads TGTGCCAGCAGTGACCCTGGGAGAGGAACCTACGAGCAGTACTTC. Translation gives CASSDPGRGTYEQYF.